Listed here are 12 T cell receptor beta chains from one sample, sequenced in a study of cytotoxic CD8 clonotypes in ibrutinib-treated CLL. TCRdb keeps only in-frame clones here, not all; method: immunoSEQ multiplex PCR. The sample lists 7,000 or so clones; less than 75% were seen once. The material was PBMCs, obtained before ibrutinib treatment. These receptors all come from a human donor with chronic lymphocytic leukemia.

V usage is TRBV27 and J usage is TRBJ2-1; D not resolved. There are 13 residues in the CDR3. Germline V gene lookup returns CDR1 MNHEY and CDR2 SMNVEV (reference sequence). Trimming pared 6 bases from V and 0 bases from J, leaving 6 bases between. CDR3 region: CASSPLSYNEQFF. Written as DNA, the CDR3 is TGTGCCAGCAGCCCCCTCTCCTACAATGAGCAGTTCTTC.

The sample holds a few counts of this clone. The chain has TRBV27 and TRBJ2-5; D might be TRBD1 or TRBD2, each matching 5 bases. Between the trimmed V and J ends, which lost 3 bases and 7 bases, there was a span of 21 bases. CDR1 is MNHEY, CDR2 SMNVEV, per germline (reference sequence). The CDR3 length is 16 residues. Written as DNA, the CDR3 is TGTGCCAGCAGTTTGGGCAGGGCGGCGCCGGGATGGACCCAGTACTTC. Protein sequence: CASSLGRAAPGWTQYF.

This chain connects TRBV10-3 to TRBJ2-7, with D possibly TRBD1 on 7 matching bases. The ends were cut back, 3 bases at V and 7 bases at J, with 13 bases in the middle. The CDR3 runs to 13 residues. Per germline, CDR1 ENHRY and CDR2 SYGVKD. CDR3 sequence reads: CAISDRGVGEQYF. DNA for the CDR3: TGTGCCATCAGTGACAGGGGGGTAGGAGAGCAGTACTTC.

The rearrangement joins TRBV4-1 to TRBJ1-1; D is undetermined. Per germline, CDR1 MGHRA and CDR2 YSYEKL. This CDR3 is built from 14 residues. V shed 2 bases and J shed 6 bases, with 13 bases lying between them. This chain's CDR3 is CASSQLGNNAEAFF. The CDR3 DNA reads as TGCGCCAGCAGCCAACTTGGCAACAACGCTGAAGCTTTCTTT.

The chain uses TRBV19 and TRBJ2-1, with D perhaps TRBD1 or TRBD2 (6 bases each). The CDR3 loop spans 16 amino acids. Germline assignment: CDR1 LNHDA and CDR2 SQIVND (reference sequence). V dropped 3 bases and J dropped 9 bases, with 21 bases sitting between them. CDR3 sequence reads: CASSMEPLRGRGEQFF. CDR3 bases: TGTGCCAGTAGTATGGAGCCCCTCCGGGGGCGGGGTGAGCAGTTCTTC.

The chain links TRBV5-1 to TRBJ1-2; 7 bases line up with TRBD1. Germline V gene data show CDR1 as SGHRS and CDR2 as YFSETQ. J was trimmed by 6 bases and V by 0 bases; bases with no gene match: 8. The CDR3 length is 15 residues. The CDR3 coding sequence is TGCGCCAGCAGCTTGGGGGGACAGACCACCGATGGCTACACCTTC. Translation: CASSLGGQTTDGYTF.

The chain is built from TRBV30 and TRBJ2-2; D remains ambiguous. Trimming removed 4 bases from V and 4 bases from J, with 16 bases in between. This CDR3 is built from 15 residues. Germline assignment: CDR1 GTSNPN and CDR2 SVGIG (reference sequence). CDR3 protein: CAWTANPIPTGELFF. CDR3 nucleotides: TGTGCCTGGACCGCGAACCCGATTCCCACCGGGGAGCTGTTTTTT.

The chain is built from TRBV7-9 and TRBJ1-2, with D possibly being TRBD1 (5 bases). Trimming took off 1 base at V and 3 bases at J, with 9 bases between the two ends. From germline, CDR1 is SEHNR and CDR2 FQNEAQ (reference sequence). CDR3 size: 14 residues. In nucleotides, the CDR3 is TGTGCCAGCAGCTTAGTTCCGGGACACTATGGCTACACCTTC. It translates to CASSLVPGHYGYTF.

The rearrangement uses TRBV6-1 and TRBJ2-1; D unclear. CDR1 and CDR2 from the germline V gene are MNHNS and SASEGT. V lost 6 bases and J lost 10, with 16 bases in between. This CDR3 contains 13 residues. The CDR3 nucleotides read TGTGCCAGCAGCCAGGACCCGCTTGGCGAGCAGTTCTTC. Encoded protein: CASSQDPLGEQFF.

V and J are TRBV5-1 and TRBJ2-1; TRBD2 aligns across 7 bases. The V and J ends lost 4 bases and 9 bases, in that order; junction bases with no gene match: 13. CDR3 length: 15 amino acids. Per the germline V gene, CDR1 is SGHRS and CDR2 is YFSETQ. CDR3 nucleotide sequence: TGCGCCAGCAGCCGGGTGGGGGAGGGTGATGGTGAGCAGTTCTTC. It translates to CASSRVGEGDGEQFF.

The J gene is TRBJ1-2, the V gene TRBV30, with D possibly TRBD1 on 5 matching bases. Germline CDR1 GTSNPN, CDR2 SVGIG (reference sequence). V was pared by 2 bases and J by 1 base, with 17 bases between. The CDR3 is made up of 16 amino acids. Here the CDR3 DNA reads TGTGCCTGGAGTAATTCGGGGCTTCTCCTTAACTATGGCTACACCTTC. It specifies CAWSNSGLLLNYGYTF.

The chain links TRBV11-2 to TRBJ2-3; possible D gene TRBD1, 6 bases. This CDR3 has 17 residues. Deletions cut 0 bases from V and 0 bases from J, with 13 bases between. The germline gives CDR1 SGHAT, CDR2 FQNNGV. The CDR3 spells CASSLDPRTDSTDTQYF. For the CDR3, the DNA is TGTGCCAGCAGCTTAGATCCCCGGACAGACAGCACAGATACGCAGTATTTT.